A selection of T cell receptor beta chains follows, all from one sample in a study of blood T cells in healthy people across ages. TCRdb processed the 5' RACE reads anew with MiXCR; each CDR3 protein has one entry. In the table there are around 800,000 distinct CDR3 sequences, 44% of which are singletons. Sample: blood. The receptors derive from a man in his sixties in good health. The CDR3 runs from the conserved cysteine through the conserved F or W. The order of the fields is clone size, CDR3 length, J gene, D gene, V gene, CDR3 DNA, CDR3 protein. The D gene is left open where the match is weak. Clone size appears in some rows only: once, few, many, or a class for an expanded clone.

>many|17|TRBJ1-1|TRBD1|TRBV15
TGTGCCACCAGCAGAACCCCTCACAGGGGTATGAACACTGAAGCTTTCTTT
CATSRTPHRGMNTEAFF
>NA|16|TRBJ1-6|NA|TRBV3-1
TGTGCCAGCAGCCATACAGGACAGCTTACTAATTCACCCCTCCACTTT
CASSHTGQLTNSPLHF
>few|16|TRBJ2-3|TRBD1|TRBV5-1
TGCGCCAGCAGCAATGGACAGGGAGCTTCCACAGATACGCAGTATTTT
CASSNGQGASTDTQYF
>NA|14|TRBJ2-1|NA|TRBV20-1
TGCAGTGCTGGAACTTCTAGTGGGAGCAGTGAGCAGTTCTTC
CSAGTSSGSSEQFF
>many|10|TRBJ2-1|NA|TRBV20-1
TGCAGTGCTAGGACTGGGCGGCAGTTCTTC
CSARTGRQFF
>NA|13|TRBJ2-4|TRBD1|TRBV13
TGTGCCAGCAGCAACGACAGGGGAAACATTCAGTACTTC
CASSNDRGNIQYF
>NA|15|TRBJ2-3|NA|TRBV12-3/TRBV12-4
TGTGCCAGCACTGAACAGGGGGGGGTCACAGATACGCAGTATTTT
CASTEQGGVTDTQYF
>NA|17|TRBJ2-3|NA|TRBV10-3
TGTGCCATCAGTGACAACGGGGGCCGTGCTAGCACAGATACGCAGTATTTT
CAISDNGGRASTDTQYF
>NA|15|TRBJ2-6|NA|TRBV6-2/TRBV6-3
TGTGCCAGCAGTTCCCCCAGGGTTGGGGCCAACGTCCTGACTTTC
CASSSPRVGANVLTF
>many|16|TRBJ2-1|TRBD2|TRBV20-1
TGCAGTGCTAGAGGCGTGGGGGGGTTCCTCTACAATGAGCAGTTCTTC
CSARGVGGFLYNEQFF
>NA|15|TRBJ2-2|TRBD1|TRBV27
TGTGCCACCAAGACGGGACAGGGGGGTTCCGGGGAGCTGTTTTTT
CATKTGQGGSGELFF
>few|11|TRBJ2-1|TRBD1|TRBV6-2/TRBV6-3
TGTGCAGGGGGCCGGAGCAATGAGCAGTTCTTC
CAGGRSNEQFF
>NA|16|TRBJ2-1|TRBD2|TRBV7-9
TGTGCCAGCAGCTTAGCTAGCGGGGGGGTATACAATGAGCAGTTCTTC
CASSLASGGVYNEQFF
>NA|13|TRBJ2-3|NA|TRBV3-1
TGTGCCAGCCGGGACGGTCTCACAGATACGCAGTATTTT
CASRDGLTDTQYF
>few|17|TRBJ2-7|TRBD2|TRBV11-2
TGTGCCAGCAGCTTACCGGCTGCACGGGGGGATTCCTACGAGCAGTACTTC
CASSLPAARGDSYEQYF
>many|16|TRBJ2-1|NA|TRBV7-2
TGTGCCAGCAGCACCCGCAATGGGGGCCTATACAATGAGCAGTTCTTC
CASSTRNGGLYNEQFF
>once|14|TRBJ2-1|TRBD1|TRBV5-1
TGCGCCAGCAGTACACAGGGGGGTAGAGAGACCCAGTTCTTC
CASSTQGGRETQFF
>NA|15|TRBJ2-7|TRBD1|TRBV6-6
TGTGCCAGCAGCACCCGGACAGGGAGTAAGTACGAGCAGTACTTC
CASSTRTGSKYEQYF
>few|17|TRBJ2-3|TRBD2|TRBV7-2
TGTGCCAGCAGCTCAAGCCCGAGGGGACTAGCAGGAGATACGCAGTATTTT
CASSSSPRGLAGDTQYF
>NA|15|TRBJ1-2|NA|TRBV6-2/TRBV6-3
TGTGCCAGCAGTTCCCCCCGGACGCGAGACTATGGCTACACCTTC
CASSSPRTRDYGYTF
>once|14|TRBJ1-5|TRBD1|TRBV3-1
TGTGCCAGCAGCCAAGGTGGAGGGGGCCAGCCCCAGCATTTT
CASSQGGGGQPQHF
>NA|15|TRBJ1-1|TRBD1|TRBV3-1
TGTGCCAGCAGCCAAGAGGACAGGATGAACACTGAAGCTTTCTTT
CASSQEDRMNTEAFF
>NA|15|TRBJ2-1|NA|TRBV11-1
TGTGCCAGCAGCTGGCTGCGGGGAACCTACAATAAGCAGTTCTTC
CASSWLRGTYNKQFF
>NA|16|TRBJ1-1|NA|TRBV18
TGTGCCAGCTCACCACCGAGGGGGGGGATGAACACTGAAGCTTTCTTT
CASSPPRGGMNTEAFF
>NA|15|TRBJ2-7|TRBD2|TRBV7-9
TGTGCCAGCAGCCGGCCGACGGGGGGGGACTACGAGCAGTACTTC
CASSRPTGGDYEQYF
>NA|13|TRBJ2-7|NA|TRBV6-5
TGTGCCAGCAAAGGTCGGGGGCGACCAGAGCAGTACTTC
CASKGRGRPEQYF
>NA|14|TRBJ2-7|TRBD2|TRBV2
TGTGCCAGCAGAGCCGGGACTAGCTCCTACGAGCAGTACTTC
CASRAGTSSYEQYF
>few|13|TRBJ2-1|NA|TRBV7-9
TGTGCCTGTAGGGGGAGCTCCTACAATGAGCAGTTCTTC
CACRGSSYNEQFF
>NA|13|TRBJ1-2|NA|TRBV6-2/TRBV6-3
TGTGCCAGCAGGGATCTGGGGGACTATGGCTACACCTTC
CASRDLGDYGYTF
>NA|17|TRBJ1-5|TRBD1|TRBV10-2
TGCGCCAGCAGTGATTCGGCCAGGGGGTATAGCAATCAGCCCCAGCATTTT
CASSDSARGYSNQPQHF
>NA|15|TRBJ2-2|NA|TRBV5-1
TGCGCCAGCAGCTTGGGAACCGGGATCGCCGGGGAGCTGTTTTTT
CASSLGTGIAGELFF
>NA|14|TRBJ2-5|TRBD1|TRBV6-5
TGTGCCAGCAGTGGGACAGTAGGAGGAGAGACCCAGTACTTC
CASSGTVGGETQYF
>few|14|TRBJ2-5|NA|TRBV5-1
TGCGCCAGCAGCTTCAACGGGGGAAAAGAGACCCAGTACTTC
CASSFNGGKETQYF
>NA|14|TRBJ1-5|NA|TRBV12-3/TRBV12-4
TGTGCCAGCAGTTTAACAGGGCGGAATCAGCCCCAGCATTTT
CASSLTGRNQPQHF
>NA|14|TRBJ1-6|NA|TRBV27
TGTGCCAGCAGTAACCTAGGGGGGGTTTCACCCCTTCACTTT
CASSNLGGVSPLHF
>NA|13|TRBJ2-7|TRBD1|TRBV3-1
TGTGCCAGCAGCCATGGGACAGTCTACGAGCAGTACTTC
CASSHGTVYEQYF
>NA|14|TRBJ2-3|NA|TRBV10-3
TGTGCCATTAGGAGGGCTTCTGACACAGATACGCAGTATTTT
CAIRRASDTDTQYF
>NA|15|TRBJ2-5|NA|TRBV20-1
TGCAGTGCTAGACCCCCGACACCGAGCCAAGAGACCCAGTACTTC
CSARPPTPSQETQYF
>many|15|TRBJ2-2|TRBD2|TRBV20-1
TGCAGTGCTAGAGCGCGACTAGCGTCCACCGGGGAGCTGTTTTTT
CSARARLASTGELFF
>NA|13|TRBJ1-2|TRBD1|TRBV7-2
TGTGCCAGCAGCACACGGACGACAGGGCGAAGCACCTTC
CASSTRTTGRSTF
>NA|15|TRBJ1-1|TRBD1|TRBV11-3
TGTGCCAGCAGCTTGGTGACAGGGGTGAACACTGAAGCTTTCTTT
CASSLVTGVNTEAFF
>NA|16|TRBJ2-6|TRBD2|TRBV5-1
TGCGCCTCGACGAAGGGAGGGAACTCTGGGGCCAACGTCCTGACTTTC
CASTKGGNSGANVLTF
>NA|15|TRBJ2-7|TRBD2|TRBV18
TGTGCCAGCTCACTAGGCTCCGGGACTAGCTACGAGCAGTACTTC
CASSLGSGTSYEQYF
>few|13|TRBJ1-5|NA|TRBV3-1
TGTGCCAGCAGCTCGGCCGTGAACGGGCCCCAGCATTTT
CASSSAVNGPQHF
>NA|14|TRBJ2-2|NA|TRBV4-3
TGCGCCAGCAGCCCCCTTTTGCGGACCGGGGAGCTGTTTTTT
CASSPLLRTGELFF
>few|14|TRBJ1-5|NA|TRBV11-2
TGTGCCAGCAGCTTAGGACCGGGGAGAAGGCCCCAGCATTTT
CASSLGPGRRPQHF
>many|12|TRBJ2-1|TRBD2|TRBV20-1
TGCAGTGCAGGGACTAGCGGGGGGTCGCAGTTCTTC
CSAGTSGGSQFF
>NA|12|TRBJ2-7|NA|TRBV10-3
TGTGCCATCAACGGGGGAGGCTACGAGCAGTACTTC
CAINGGGYEQYF
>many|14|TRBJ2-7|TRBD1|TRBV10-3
TGTGCCATCAGGGACAGGGGCGACTCCTACGAGCAGTACTTC
CAIRDRGDSYEQYF
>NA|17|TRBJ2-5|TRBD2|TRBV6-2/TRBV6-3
TGTGCCAGCACAATGACTAGCGGGGGGACCCGCTCGGAGACCCAGTACTTC
CASTMTSGGTRSETQYF
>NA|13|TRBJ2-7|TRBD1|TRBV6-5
TGTGCCAGCAGGAAGTACAGGGGATACGAGCAGTACTTC
CASRKYRGYEQYF
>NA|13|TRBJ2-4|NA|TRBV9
TGTGCCAGCAGCATCACCGACAAAAACATTCAGTACTTC
CASSITDKNIQYF
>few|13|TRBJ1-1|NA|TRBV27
TGTGCCAGCAGAGCTCCCCGACGGTGGGAAGCTTTCTTT
CASRAPRRWEAFF
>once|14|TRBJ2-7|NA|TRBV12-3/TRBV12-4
TGTGCCAGCACGGTCCAGGACAGAGGCTACGAGCAGTACTTC
CASTVQDRGYEQYF
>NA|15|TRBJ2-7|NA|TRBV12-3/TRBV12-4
TGTGCCAGCAGTTTAGAGGCCGGGACGTACTACGAGCAGTACTTC
CASSLEAGTYYEQYF
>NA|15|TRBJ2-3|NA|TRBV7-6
TGTGCCAGCAGCGAAGGACAGCCCTACACAGATACGCAGTATTTT
CASSEGQPYTDTQYF
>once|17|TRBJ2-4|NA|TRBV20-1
TGCAGTGCTACGTCAAACAGCCAGGCACTACCCAAAAACATTCAGTACTTC
CSATSNSQALPKNIQYF